This T cell receptor (beta chain) originates from a study of blood T cells in healthy people across ages. Combining a sample-barcoded 5' primer with a J-beta primer mix, a second PCR ran for 7 to 11 cycles. One entry per CDR3 protein results from TCRdb running MiXCR on the 5' RACE reads. This sample has some 1.5 million distinct CDR3 sequences, with around 40% found just once. The CDR3 is 17 amino acids. V shed 4 bases and J 11 bases; nucleotides not matched to a gene: 21. Germline V gene data show CDR1 as MGHDK and CDR2 as SYGVNS. The sequenced material came from blood. This chain links TRBV25-1 with TRBJ2-5, with 8 bases that match TRBD1. This clonotype was sampled from a woman aged 18-30 years in good health. The CDR3 DNA reads as TGTGCCAGCAGTGCCCTATCCGCCGGGACAGGTCCGGTTGGGCAGTACTTC. Protein product: CASSALSAGTGPVGQYF. The full variable domain, its missing parts supplied by reference TRBV25-1 and TRBJ2-5, is EADIYQTPRYLVIGTGKKITLECSQTMGHDKMYWYQQDPGMELHLIHYSYGVNSTEKGDLSSESTVSRIRTEHFPLTLESARPSHTSQYLCASSALSAGTGPVGQYFGPGTRLLVL.